This T cell receptor (beta chain) was found in a study of PD-L1 blockade in urothelial cancer. Study at large: A median blood sample held approximately 140,000 T cells and about 83,000 unique TCRs.

This sample's time point: pretreatment peripheral blood. Patients presented with locally advanced or metastatic urothelial carcinoma. Pretreatment sampling and on-treatment sampling together yielded between 1 and 8 samples for each patient. V dropped 7 bases and J dropped 4 bases, with 19 bases sitting between them. CDR1 MNHNS and CDR2 SASEGT come from the germline V gene. The CDR3 has 15 amino acids. Templates that were synthetic TCR analogs were spiked into each PCR. Profiled with immunoSEQ multiplex PCR; TCRdb holds only in-frame clones, not every one. The repertoire holds about 81,000 clones, with roughly 90% as singletons.

The clonotype comes from a woman older than 75 with urothelial cancer. The V and J genes are TRBV6-1 and TRBJ1-2, with D perhaps matching TRBD1 (5 bases). The sample in question was PBMCs, obtained around atezolizumab (anti-PD-L1) treatment. CDR3 sequence: CASTPVGADTYGYTF. Here the CDR3 DNA reads TGTGCCAGCACCCCGGTTGGGGCGGACACCTATGGCTACACCTTC.